The rows below give T cell receptor beta chains drawn from one sample of a study of T-cell memory formation after mild COVID-19. TCRdb redid the calling of the 5' RACE reads with MiXCR, one entry per CDR3 protein. The sample yields hundreds of thousands of distinct CDR3 sequences, 25% to 30% seen once. Source material: PBMCs or a T cell subset sorted from them (not recorded which). These receptors all come from an adult woman who had mild COVID-19 (a few samples of this study predate the infection). Cell type and time point are not known. CDR3s leave out the opening cysteine and the closing phenylalanine or tryptophan.

cdr3_aa | v_call | cdr3_length | j_call
SVEDDGLSTYQETQY | TRBV29-1 | 15 | TRBJ2-5
AWSSPTRQETQY | TRBV30 | 12 | TRBJ2-5
SARAVGHSNQPQH | TRBV20-1 | 13 | TRBJ1-5
ASSVETGSTYEQY | TRBV19 | 13 | TRBJ2-7
ASSLQTLSTDTQY | TRBV7-6 | 13 | TRBJ2-3
ASSEAGGWETSGNTIY | TRBV2 | 16 | TRBJ1-3
AISESRGTANSPLH | TRBV10-3 | 14 | TRBJ1-6
ASSPRQGKWESPLH | TRBV5-6 | 14 | TRBJ1-6
SAITSGAHRPGANVLT | TRBV20-1 | 16 | TRBJ2-6
ASMTNGGNEQF | TRBV27 | 11 | TRBJ2-1
ASSRRTGELSYEQY | TRBV7-8 | 14 | TRBJ2-7
ASSLELGGETQY | TRBV5-1 | 12 | TRBJ2-5
ASSDTYEQY | TRBV5-5 | 9 | TRBJ2-7
ASSQGDRGPLLGGYT | TRBV4-3 | 15 | TRBJ1-2
ASSLVGGGETQY | TRBV5-4 | 12 | TRBJ2-5
ASTLRGIEAKNIQY | TRBV27 | 14 | TRBJ2-4
ASSQPLIPSRTGELF | TRBV23-1 | 15 | TRBJ2-2
ASSSEYAAGRETQY | TRBV5-6 | 14 | TRBJ2-5
ASSQGTVRDEQY | TRBV3-1 | 12 | TRBJ2-7
SVEDTGGPKLF | TRBV29-1 | 11 | TRBJ2-2
ASSLTLPDRGLGTQY | TRBV28 | 15 | TRBJ2-5
ASSLDTAVSGVADTQY | TRBV11-2 | 16 | TRBJ2-3
ASSPGGLAGDTQY | TRBV7-2 | 13 | TRBJ2-3
ASSLAGRVNTEAF | TRBV12-3/TRBV12-4 | 13 | TRBJ1-1
ASSLSGGFYVQGQF | TRBV12-3/TRBV12-4 | 14 | TRBJ2-1
ASTTSGGSYNEQF | TRBV11-1 | 13 | TRBJ2-1
ASSPWSGDTQY | TRBV4-2 | 11 | TRBJ2-3
ASSPLVGIGAGELF | TRBV18 | 14 | TRBJ2-2
ASGIGLEQY | TRBV2 | 9 | TRBJ2-7
ASSRDRGNTEAF | TRBV18 | 12 | TRBJ1-1
ASSQALISTTEAF | TRBV3-1 | 13 | TRBJ1-1
ATSDWRGGEQY | TRBV24-1 | 11 | TRBJ2-7
SARDKSRTGGETQY | TRBV20-1 | 14 | TRBJ2-5
ASIPQGGDTGELF | TRBV7-6 | 13 | TRBJ2-2
ASSSDPSGSPPDTQY | TRBV5-1 | 15 | TRBJ2-3
ASILTPGLGATGELF | TRBV6-2/TRBV6-3 | 15 | TRBJ2-2
SASGLANIQY | TRBV20-1 | 10 | TRBJ2-4
ASSFRGGADTQY | TRBV12-3/TRBV12-4 | 12 | TRBJ2-3
AIRKDWPYEQY | TRBV10-3 | 11 | TRBJ2-7
ASSLAYRNEQF | TRBV7-2 | 11 | TRBJ2-1
ASSPVGDTQY | TRBV5-4 | 10 | TRBJ2-3
ASSPGQGRGNYGYT | TRBV5-5 | 14 | TRBJ1-2
ASSLEGTRTRNTEAF | TRBV7-2 | 15 | TRBJ1-1
ASSQDPRGRDTQY | TRBV4-1 | 13 | TRBJ2-3
ASSLTGLAGGNTQY | TRBV6-5 | 14 | TRBJ2-3
ASSQDVTLSGANVLT | TRBV4-2 | 15 | TRBJ2-6
ASLGQQVMNTEAF | TRBV2 | 13 | TRBJ1-1
ATSDPGQKKNEQF | TRBV24-1 | 13 | TRBJ2-1
ASTGEETQY | TRBV2 | 9 | TRBJ2-5
SARGEGYEQY | TRBV20-1 | 10 | TRBJ2-7
ASSSVREQF | TRBV12-3/TRBV12-4 | 9 | TRBJ2-1
SAFGQAVAF | TRBV20-1 | 9 | TRBJ1-1
ASSGRASGGTDTQY | TRBV12-3/TRBV12-4 | 14 | TRBJ2-3
ASSSIDRGRSEQY | TRBV6-6 | 13 | TRBJ2-7
ASSPIRPGTSGTKTQY | TRBV11-2 | 16 | TRBJ2-5
ASSQDGDTRFEQY | TRBV4-1 | 13 | TRBJ2-7